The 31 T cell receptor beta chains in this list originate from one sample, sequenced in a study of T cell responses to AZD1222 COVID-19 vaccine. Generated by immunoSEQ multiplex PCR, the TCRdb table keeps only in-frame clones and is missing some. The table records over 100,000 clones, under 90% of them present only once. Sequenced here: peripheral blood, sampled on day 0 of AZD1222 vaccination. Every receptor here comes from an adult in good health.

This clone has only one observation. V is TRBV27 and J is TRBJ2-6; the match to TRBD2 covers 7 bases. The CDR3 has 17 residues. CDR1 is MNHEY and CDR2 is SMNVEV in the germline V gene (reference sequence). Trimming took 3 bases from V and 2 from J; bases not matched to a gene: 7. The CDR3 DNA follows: TGTGCCAGCAGTTTCTGGGGGGGTAACGCTGGGGCCAACGTCCTGACTTTC. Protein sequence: CASSFWGGNAGANVLTF.

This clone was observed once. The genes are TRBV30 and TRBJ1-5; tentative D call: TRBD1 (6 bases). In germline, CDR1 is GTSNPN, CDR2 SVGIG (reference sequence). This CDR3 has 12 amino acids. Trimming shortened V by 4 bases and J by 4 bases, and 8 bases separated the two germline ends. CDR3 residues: CAWNRDNQPQHF. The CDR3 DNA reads TGTGCCTGGAACAGGGATAATCAGCCCCAGCATTTT.

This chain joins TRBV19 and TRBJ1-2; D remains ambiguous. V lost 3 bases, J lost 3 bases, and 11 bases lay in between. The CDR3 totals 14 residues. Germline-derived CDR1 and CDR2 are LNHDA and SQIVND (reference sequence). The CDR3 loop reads CASSIAGSYYGYTF. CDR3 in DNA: TGTGCCAGTAGTATCGCGGGGTCCTACTATGGCTACACCTTC.

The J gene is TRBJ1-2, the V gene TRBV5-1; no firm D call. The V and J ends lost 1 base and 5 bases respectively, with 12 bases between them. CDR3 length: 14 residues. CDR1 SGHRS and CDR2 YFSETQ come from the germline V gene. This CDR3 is CASSLPGAGYGYTF. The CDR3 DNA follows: TGCGCCAGCAGCTTGCCGGGAGCGGGGTATGGCTACACCTTC.

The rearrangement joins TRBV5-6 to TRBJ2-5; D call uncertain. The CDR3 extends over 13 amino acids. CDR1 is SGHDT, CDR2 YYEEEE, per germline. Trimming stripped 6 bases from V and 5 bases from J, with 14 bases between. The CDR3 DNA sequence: TGTGCCAGCACCTCGAGAGCGTGGGAGACCCAGTACTTC. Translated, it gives CASTSRAWETQYF.

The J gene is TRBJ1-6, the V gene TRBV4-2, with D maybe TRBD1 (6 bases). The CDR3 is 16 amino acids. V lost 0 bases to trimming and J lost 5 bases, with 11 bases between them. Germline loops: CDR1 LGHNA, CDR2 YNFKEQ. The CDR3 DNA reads TGTGCCAGCAGCCAAGAGGTGGGGGCGCATAATTCACCCCTCCACTTT. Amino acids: CASSQEVGAHNSPLHF.

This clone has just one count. In nucleotides, the CDR3 is TGCGCCAGCAGCCAAGACCGGAGGTTGTACACCGGGGAGCTGTTTTTT. It yields the protein CASSQDRRLYTGELFF. The rearrangement joins TRBV4-3 to TRBJ2-2; D is perhaps TRBD2 (5 bases). V was trimmed by 0 bases and J by 3 bases, leaving 11 bases between them. Germline CDR1 reads LGHNA; CDR2 reads YSLEER. The CDR3 spans 16 residues.

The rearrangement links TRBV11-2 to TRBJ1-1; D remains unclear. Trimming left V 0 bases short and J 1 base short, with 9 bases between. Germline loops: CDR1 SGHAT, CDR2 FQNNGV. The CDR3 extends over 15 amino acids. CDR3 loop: CASSLDGRTNTEAFF. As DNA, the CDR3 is TGTGCCAGCAGCTTAGATGGACGGACGAACACTGAAGCTTTCTTT.

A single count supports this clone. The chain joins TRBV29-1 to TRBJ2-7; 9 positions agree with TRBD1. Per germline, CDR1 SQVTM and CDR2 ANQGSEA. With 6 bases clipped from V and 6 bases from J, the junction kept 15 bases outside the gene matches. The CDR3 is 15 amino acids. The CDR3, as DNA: TGCAGCGTAACTTCCGGGACAGGGTTTTCGTCCGAGCAGTACTTC. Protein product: CSVTSGTGFSSEQYF.

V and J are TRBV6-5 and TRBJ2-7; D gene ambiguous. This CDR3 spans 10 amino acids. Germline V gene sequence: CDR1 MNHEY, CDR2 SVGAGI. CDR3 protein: CEAGRYEQYF. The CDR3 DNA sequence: TGTGAGGCAGGCCGATACGAGCAGTACTTC.

The CDR3 here is CASSRTGREQYF. CDR3 in DNA: TGTGCCAGCAGCCGGACAGGGCGAGAGCAGTACTTC. This chain connects TRBV7-2 to TRBJ2-7; 8 nucleotides align to TRBD1. Trimming took 5 bases from V and 7 from J; bases not matched to a gene: 4. Germline V gene data show CDR1 as SGHTA and CDR2 as FQGNSA. The CDR3 length is 12 residues.

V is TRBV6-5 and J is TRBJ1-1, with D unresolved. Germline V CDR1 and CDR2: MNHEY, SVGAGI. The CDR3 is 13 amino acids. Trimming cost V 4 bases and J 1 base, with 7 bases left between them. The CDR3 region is CASSSLGNTEAFF. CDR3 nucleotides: TGTGCCAGCAGTTCCCTCGGGAACACTGAAGCTTTCTTT.

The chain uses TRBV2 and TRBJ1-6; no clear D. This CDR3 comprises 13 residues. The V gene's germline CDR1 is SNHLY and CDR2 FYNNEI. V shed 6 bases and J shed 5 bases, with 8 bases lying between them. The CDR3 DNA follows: TGTGCCAGCAGGGCGGAAAATAATTCACCCCTCCACTTT. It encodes CASRAENNSPLHF.

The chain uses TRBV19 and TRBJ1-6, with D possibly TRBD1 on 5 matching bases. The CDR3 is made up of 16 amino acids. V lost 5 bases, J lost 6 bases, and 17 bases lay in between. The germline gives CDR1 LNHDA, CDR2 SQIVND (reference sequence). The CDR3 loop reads CASSPWGQGVNSPLHF. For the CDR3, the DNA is TGTGCCAGTAGTCCCTGGGGCCAGGGAGTTAATTCACCCCTCCACTTT.

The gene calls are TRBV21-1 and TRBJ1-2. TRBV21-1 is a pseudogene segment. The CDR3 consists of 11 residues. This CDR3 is CASTSFWGYTF. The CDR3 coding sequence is TGTGCCAGCACCTCCTTTTGGGGCTACACCTTC.

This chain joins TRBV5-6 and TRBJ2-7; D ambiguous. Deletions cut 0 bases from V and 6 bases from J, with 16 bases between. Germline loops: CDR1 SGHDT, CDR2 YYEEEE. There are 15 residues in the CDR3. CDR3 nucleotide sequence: TGTGCCAGCAGCTTGGGTGGGCCAGGATCGATCGAGCAGTACTTC. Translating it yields CASSLGGPGSIEQYF.

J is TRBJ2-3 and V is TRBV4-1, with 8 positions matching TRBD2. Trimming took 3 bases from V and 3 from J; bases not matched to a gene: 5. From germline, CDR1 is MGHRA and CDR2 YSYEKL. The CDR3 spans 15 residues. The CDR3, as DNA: TGCGCCAGCAGCCAGGGACTAGGGGCGACAGATACGCAGTATTTT. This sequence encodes CASSQGLGATDTQYF.

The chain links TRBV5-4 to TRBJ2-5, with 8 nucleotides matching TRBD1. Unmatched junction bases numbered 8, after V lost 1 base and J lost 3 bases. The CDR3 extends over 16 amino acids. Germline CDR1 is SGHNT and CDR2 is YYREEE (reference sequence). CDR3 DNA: TGTGCCAGCAGCTTGAACCCCAGGGGGCGAGAAGAGACCCAGTACTTC. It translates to CASSLNPRGREETQYF.

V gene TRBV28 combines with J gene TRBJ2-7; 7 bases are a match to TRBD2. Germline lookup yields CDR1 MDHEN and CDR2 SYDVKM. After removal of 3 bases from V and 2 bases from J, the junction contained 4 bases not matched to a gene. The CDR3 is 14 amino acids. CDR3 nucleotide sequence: TGTGCCAGCAGTTTCGGTGGGGGGGCCTACGAGCAGTACTTC. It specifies CASSFGGGAYEQYF.

For the CDR3, the DNA is TGTGCCTGGAGTCCAGGGATCGGTCAGCCCCAGCATTTT. The encoded protein is CAWSPGIGQPQHF. This chain uses TRBV30 with TRBJ1-5, with D possibly matching TRBD1 (5 bases). This CDR3 has 13 residues. Germline V gives CDR1 GTSNPN, CDR2 SVGIG (reference sequence). V was clipped by 2 bases and J by 6 bases, with 11 bases between them.

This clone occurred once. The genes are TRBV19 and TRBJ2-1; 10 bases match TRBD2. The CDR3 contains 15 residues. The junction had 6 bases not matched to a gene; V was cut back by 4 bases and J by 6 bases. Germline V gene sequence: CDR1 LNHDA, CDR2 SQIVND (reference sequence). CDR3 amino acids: CASSRIAGGLNEQFF. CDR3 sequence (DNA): TGTGCCAGTAGTAGAATAGCGGGGGGACTCAATGAGCAGTTCTTC.

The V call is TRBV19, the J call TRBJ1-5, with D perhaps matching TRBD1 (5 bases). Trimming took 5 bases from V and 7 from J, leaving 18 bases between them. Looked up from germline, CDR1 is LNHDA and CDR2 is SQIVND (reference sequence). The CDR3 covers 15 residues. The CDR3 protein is CASSLNRDPLQPQHF. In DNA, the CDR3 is TGTGCCAGTAGTTTAAACCGGGACCCATTACAGCCCCAGCATTTT.

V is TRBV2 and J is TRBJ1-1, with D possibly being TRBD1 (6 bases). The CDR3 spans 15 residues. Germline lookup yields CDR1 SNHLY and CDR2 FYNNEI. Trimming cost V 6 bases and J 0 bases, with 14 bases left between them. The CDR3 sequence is CASRATTGMNTEAFF. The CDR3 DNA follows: TGTGCCAGCAGGGCTACGACAGGAATGAACACTGAAGCTTTCTTT. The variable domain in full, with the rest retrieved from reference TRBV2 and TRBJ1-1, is EPEVTQTPSHQVTQMGQEVILRCVPISNHLYFYWYRQILGQKVEFLVSFYNNEISEKSEIFDDQFSVERPDGSNFTLKIRSTKLEDSAMYFCASRATTGMNTEAFFGQGTRLTVV.

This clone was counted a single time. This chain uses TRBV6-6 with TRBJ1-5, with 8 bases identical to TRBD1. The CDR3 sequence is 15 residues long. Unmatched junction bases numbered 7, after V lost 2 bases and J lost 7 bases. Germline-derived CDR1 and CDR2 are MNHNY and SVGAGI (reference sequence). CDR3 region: CASSYDRGGDQPQHF. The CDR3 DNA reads TGTGCCAGCAGTTACGACAGGGGTGGGGACCAGCCCCAGCATTTT.

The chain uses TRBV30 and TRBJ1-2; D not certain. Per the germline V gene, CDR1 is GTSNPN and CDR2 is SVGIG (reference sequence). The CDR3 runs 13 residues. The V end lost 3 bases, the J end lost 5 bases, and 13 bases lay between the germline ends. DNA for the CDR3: TGTGCCTGGAGCCCAACTTTTCGGTATGGCTACACCTTC. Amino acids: CAWSPTFRYGYTF.

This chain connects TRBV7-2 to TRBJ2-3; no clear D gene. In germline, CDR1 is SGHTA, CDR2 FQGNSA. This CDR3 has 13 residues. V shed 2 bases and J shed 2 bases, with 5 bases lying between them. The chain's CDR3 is CASSLITTDTQYF. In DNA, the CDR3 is TGTGCCAGCAGCTTAATAACCACAGATACGCAGTATTTT.

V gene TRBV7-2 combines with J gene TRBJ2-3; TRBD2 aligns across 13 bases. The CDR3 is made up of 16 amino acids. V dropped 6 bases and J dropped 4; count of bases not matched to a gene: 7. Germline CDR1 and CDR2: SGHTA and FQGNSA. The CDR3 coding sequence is TGTGCCAGCAGTTCTACTAGCGGGGGGGTGGCAGATACGCAGTATTTT. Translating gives CASSSTSGGVADTQYF.

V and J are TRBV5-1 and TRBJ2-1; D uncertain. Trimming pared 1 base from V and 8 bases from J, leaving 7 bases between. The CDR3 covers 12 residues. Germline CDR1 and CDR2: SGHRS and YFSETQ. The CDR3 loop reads CASSLMEYEQFF. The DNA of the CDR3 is TGCGCCAGCAGCTTGATGGAGTATGAGCAGTTCTTC.

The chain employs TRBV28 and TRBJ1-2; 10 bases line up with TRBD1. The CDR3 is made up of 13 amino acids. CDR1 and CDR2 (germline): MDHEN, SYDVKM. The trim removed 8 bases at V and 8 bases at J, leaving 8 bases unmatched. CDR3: CASLRQGAYGYTF. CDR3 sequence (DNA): TGTGCCAGCCTAAGACAGGGGGCTTACGGCTACACCTTC.

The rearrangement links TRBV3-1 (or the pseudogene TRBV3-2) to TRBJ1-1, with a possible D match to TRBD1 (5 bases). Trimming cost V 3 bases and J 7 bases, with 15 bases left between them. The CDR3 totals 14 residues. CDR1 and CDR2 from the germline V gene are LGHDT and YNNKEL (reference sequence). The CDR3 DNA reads TGTGCCAGCAGCCAGTCTGCGTTACAGGTTGAAGCTTTCTTT. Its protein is CASSQSALQVEAFF.

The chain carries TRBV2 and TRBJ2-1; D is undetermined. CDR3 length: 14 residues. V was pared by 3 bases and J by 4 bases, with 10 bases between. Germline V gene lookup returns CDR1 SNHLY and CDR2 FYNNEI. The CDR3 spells CASSEATVYNEQFF. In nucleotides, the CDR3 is TGTGCCAGCAGTGAGGCGACTGTATACAATGAGCAGTTCTTC.